Shown below are 2 T cell receptor beta chains from a single sample sequenced in a study of T-cell reconstitution after alpha-beta-depleted transplantation in children. The TCRbeta library incorporated unique molecular identifiers. TCRdb reprocessed the PCR reads with MiXCR, giving one entry per CDR3 protein. Altogether 200,000 to 250,000 distinct CDR3 sequences are present, about 7% being singletons, with the ten largest covering just over 5.5%. Material: PBMCs, obtained before TCRalphabeta/CD19-depleted stem cell transplant. These receptors came from a boy aged 2 to 9 with acute lymphoblastic leukemia, due to receive a stem cell transplant.

This clonotype came up once. This sequence joins TRBV11-2 and TRBJ1-4, with D maybe TRBD1 (6 bases). Germline CDR1 reads SGHAT; CDR2 reads FQNNGV. The CDR3 length is 14 residues. Trimming cost V 2 bases and J 4 bases, with 8 bases left between them. CDR3 sequence: CASSLQGYNEKLFF. For the CDR3, the DNA is TGTGCCAGCAGCTTACAGGGGTATAATGAAAAACTGTTTTTT. The full variable domain, with the rest looked up from reference TRBV11-2 and TRBJ1-4, is EAGVAQSPRYKIIEKRQSVAFWCNPISGHATLYWYQQILGQGPKLLIQFQNNGVVDDSQLPKDRFSAERLKGVDSTLKIQPAKLEDSAVYLCASSLQGYNEKLFFGSGTQLSVL.

Many counts were recorded for this clonotype. The chain has TRBV11-2 and TRBJ2-1; 13 bases are a match to TRBD2. The trim removed 2 bases at V and 1 base at J, leaving 5 bases unmatched. Germline V gene data show CDR1 as SGHAT and CDR2 as FQNNGV. The CDR3 runs to 18 residues. The CDR3 protein is CASSLTSGLAGSYNEQFF. CDR3 nucleotides: TGTGCCAGCAGCTTAACCTCGGGACTAGCGGGGTCCTACAATGAGCAGTTCTTC.